This record concerns one T cell receptor beta chain sequence. The target antigen is unknown. The data stem from a study of cytomegalovirus exposure and HLA in healthy donors. Broader study findings: A missense variant in DCLRE1C was later tied to TCR beta V- and J-gene trimming. Reports showed the classifier diagnosing cytomegalovirus status with high specificity and sensitivity.

Germline values: CDR1 SGHNT, CDR2 YENEEA. Trimming left V 5 bases short and J 0 bases short, with 8 bases between. CDR3 length equals 14 residues. Vbeta (60) and Jbeta (13) primers were used in the PCR. Repertoires were generated with immunoSEQ multiplex PCR, while TCRdb's copy carries only in-frame clones and drops some. The sample carries about 100,000 clones, around 80% recorded once. This receptor was taken from a male donor in good health and CMV-seropositive. The V gene is TRBV11-3, the J gene TRBJ1-3; D is unresolved. The sample was PBMCs. The CDR3 region is CASSGQSSGNTIYF. For the CDR3, the DNA is TGTGCCAGCAGCGGGCAGAGCTCTGGAAACACCATATATTTT.